This is a list of T cell receptor beta chains from one sample in a study of resident and recirculating memory T cells in vitiligo. This table comes from immunoSEQ multiplex PCR, and its TCRdb copy is limited to in-frame clones, with some not included. Among roughly 42,000 clones listed, over 90% were seen once. The material sequenced was blood. These TCRs come from a male donor with vitiligo. The CDR3 runs from the conserved cysteine through the conserved F or W. D genes are given only for firm matches. Size values are once, few and many counts, or a class for expanded clones, and some rows have none.

abundance,len,j_gene,v_gene,d_gene,CDR3aa,CDR3nt
NA,14,TRBJ1-3,TRBV7-8,NA,CASSFSGSGNTIYF,TGTGCCAGCAGCTTCAGCGGGTCTGGAAACACCATATATTTT
NA,13,TRBJ2-7,TRBV28,NA,CASSLGQGYEQYF,TGTGCCAGCAGTTTAGGTCAGGGCTACGAGCAGTACTTC
NA,17,TRBJ2-6,TRBV5-4,TRBD1,CASSSPGTGAGANVLTF,TGTGCCAGCAGCTCGCCAGGGACAGGGGCTGGGGCCAACGTCCTGACTTTC
NA,15,TRBJ2-7,TRBV5-1,TRBD2,CASSLVPAGGGEQYF,TGCGCCAGCAGCTTGGTTCCAGCGGGGGGAGGCGAGCAGTACTTC
NA,16,TRBJ2-7,TRBV7-2,TRBD1,CASSPDWTGQPYEQYF,TGTGCCAGCAGCCCCGACTGGACAGGGCAGCCCTACGAGCAGTACTTC
NA,15,TRBJ2-3,TRBV19,TRBD2,CASAAGVPATDTQYF,TGTGCCAGTGCCGCGGGGGTCCCTGCCACAGATACGCAGTATTTT
NA,16,TRBJ2-1,TRBV4-3,NA,CASSIRRSGKVNEQFF,TGCGCCAGCAGCATACGTCGGTCGGGGAAAGTCAATGAGCAGTTCTTC
NA,15,TRBJ2-7,TRBV7-2,NA,CASSLGGMGSYEQYF,TGTGCCAGCAGCTTAGGAGGGATGGGATCTTACGAGCAGTACTTC
NA,17,TRBJ2-1,TRBV7-9,TRBD2,CASSFSFGLAGGNEQFF,TGTGCCAGCAGCTTCTCGTTTGGACTAGCGGGGGGCAATGAGCAGTTCTTC
NA,13,TRBJ2-4,TRBV2,NA,CASTIQARNIQYF,TGTGCCAGCACCATCCAGGCTCGGAACATTCAGTACTTC
NA,17,TRBJ2-1,TRBV19,TRBD2,CASSIDLNGGGRNEQFF,TGTGCCAGTAGTATAGATCTTAACGGGGGGGGCCGAAATGAGCAGTTCTTC
NA,16,TRBJ2-5,TRBV7-8,NA,CASSLAATGNQETQYF,TGTGCCAGCAGCTTAGCTGCCACGGGGAACCAAGAGACCCAGTACTTC
NA,14,TRBJ2-1,TRBV19,NA,CASSIDWTANEQFF,TGTGCCAGTAGTATAGACTGGACAGCGAATGAGCAGTTCTTC
NA,13,TRBJ1-1,TRBV6-5,TRBD1,CASSYSPSTGAFF,TGTGCCAGCAGTTACTCCCCCTCGACAGGGGCTTTCTTT
NA,15,TRBJ1-3,TRBV27,TRBD1,CASRRQGAYGNTIYF,TGTGCCAGCAGGAGACAGGGGGCCTATGGAAACACCATATATTTT
NA,15,TRBJ2-5,TRBV30,TRBD1,CAWSPGTGFQETQYF,TGTGCCTGGAGTCCCGGGACAGGGTTCCAAGAGACCCAGTACTTC
NA,15,TRBJ1-5,TRBV18,NA,CASSPDSNSNQPQHF,TGTGCCAGCTCACCGGACAGCAATAGCAATCAGCCCCAGCATTTT
once,13,TRBJ2-5,TRBV29-1,TRBD1,CSVQGGGSETQYF,TGCAGCGTGCAAGGGGGCGGGTCGGAGACCCAGTACTTC
NA,15,TRBJ2-1,TRBV9,TRBD2,CASSVEATGRGGPFF,TGTGCCAGCAGCGTAGAAGCGACGGGGCGGGGGGGTCCGTTCTTC
NA,11,TRBJ2-7,TRBV27,TRBD2,CASIRGGEQYF,TGTGCCAGCATCCGGGGGGGCGAGCAGTACTTC
NA,16,TRBJ2-7,TRBV18,TRBD2,CASSPPSRGGTYEQYF,TGTGCCAGCTCACCCCCTTCGCGGGGGGGAACCTACGAGCAGTACTTC
NA,12,TRBJ2-5,TRBV19,NA,CASSISGETQYF,TGTGCCAGTAGTATATCAGGAGAGACCCAGTACTTC
NA,13,TRBJ1-6,TRBV18,NA,CASSPETASPLHF,TGTGCCAGCTCACCAGAGACAGCTTCACCCCTCCACTTT
NA,15,TRBJ1-4,TRBV2,NA,CASRGTAYQNEKLFF,TGTGCCAGCAGAGGTACAGCATATCAGAATGAAAAACTGTTTTTT
NA,18,TRBJ1-1,TRBV5-4,TRBD1,CASSWTPRQTDRDTEAFF,TGTGCCAGCAGCTGGACACCACGACAAACGGACAGGGACACTGAAGCTTTCTTT
NA,16,TRBJ2-5,TRBV7-6,TRBD2,CASSLGSSGGQETQYF,TGTGCCAGCAGCTTAGGGTCTAGCGGGGGCCAAGAGACCCAGTACTTC
NA,15,TRBJ2-7,TRBV7-2,TRBD1,CASSLATGANYEQYF,TGTGCCAGCAGCTTAGCGACAGGGGCCAACTACGAGCAGTACTTC
NA,16,TRBJ2-1,TRBV27,TRBD1,CASRRIWDRLYNEQFF,TGTGCCAGCAGACGGATCTGGGACAGGCTCTACAATGAGCAGTTCTTC
once,14,TRBJ1-4,TRBV29-1,TRBD1,CSVRSRGSGEKLFF,TGCAGCGTCCGTTCCAGGGGGTCGGGTGAAAAACTGTTTTTT
NA,15,TRBJ1-5,TRBV10-3,NA,CAISESTVRNQPQHF,TGTGCCATCAGTGAGTCGACAGTCAGGAATCAGCCCCAGCATTTT
NA,16,TRBJ2-1,TRBV7-3,TRBD1,CASSSAPGQAYNEQFF,TGTGCCAGCAGCTCCGCTCCGGGACAGGCCTACAATGAGCAGTTCTTC
NA,14,TRBJ1-2,TRBV19,TRBD1,CASGWGQGAYGYTF,TGTGCCAGTGGATGGGGACAGGGGGCGTATGGCTACACCTTC
NA,13,TRBJ1-1,TRBV6-1,NA,CASRLQANTEAFF,TGTGCCAGCAGACTTCAAGCGAACACTGAAGCTTTCTTT
NA,15,TRBJ2-1,TRBV14,NA,CASSQELLAHNEQFF,TGTGCCAGCAGCCAAGAATTGTTGGCCCACAATGAGCAGTTCTTC
NA,14,TRBJ1-1,TRBV5-4,NA,CASSRGDQGRAAFF,TGTGCCAGCAGCCGGGGGGACCAAGGGAGGGCAGCTTTCTTT
NA,15,TRBJ2-7,TRBV7-9,TRBD1,CASSPRQGDPYEQYF,TGTGCCAGCAGCCCGAGGCAGGGGGACCCCTACGAGCAGTACTTC
NA,14,TRBJ1-5,TRBV7-6,TRBD1,CASSQATGAQPQHF,TGTGCCAGCAGCCAAGCAACAGGGGCTCAGCCCCAGCATTTT